Below are 15 T cell receptor beta chains sequenced from a single sample in a study of T cell responses to AZD1222 COVID-19 vaccine. The protocol was immunoSEQ multiplex PCR, while the TCRdb copy is restricted to in-frame clones and leaves out a portion. This sample has 100,000 to 150,000 clones, with 89% found just once. Specimen: peripheral blood, collected on day 0 of AZD1222 vaccination. All receptors derive from an adult in good health.

V usage is TRBV11-2 and J usage is TRBJ2-1; D remains ambiguous. This CDR3 has 13 amino acids. Trimming removed 7 bases from V and 5 bases from J, with 12 bases in between. CDR1 is SGHAT, CDR2 FQNNGV, per germline. CDR3 protein: CASTRDRDNEQFF. DNA of the CDR3: TGTGCCAGCACCCGAGATAGAGACAATGAGCAGTTCTTC.

The table lists this clone with a count of one. The chain couples TRBV5-1 to TRBJ1-5; 12 positions match TRBD1. V gave up 5 bases and J gave up 6 bases; unmatched junction bases: 9. The CDR3 runs 16 residues. The germline V gene has CDR1 SGHRS and CDR2 YFSETQ. The CDR3 nucleotides read TGCGCCAGCAGGGTCCCAGGGACAGGGGGCCGTCAGCCCCAGCATTTT. It specifies CASRVPGTGGRQPQHF.

This chain links TRBV15 with TRBJ1-5; D gene ambiguous. CDR1 is LNHNV and CDR2 is YYDKDF in the germline V gene (reference sequence). Trimming removed 3 bases from V and 3 bases from J, with 9 bases in between. This CDR3 has 14 residues. CDR3 sequence: CATSSGRNNQPQHF. The CDR3, as DNA: TGTGCCACCAGCAGCGGCCGAAACAATCAGCCCCAGCATTTT.

CDR3 sequence: CASSYQEIDTEAFF. The CDR3 DNA reads TGTGCCAGCAGTTACCAGGAGATCGACACTGAAGCTTTCTTT. This chain links TRBV6-5 with TRBJ1-1; D unresolved. Germline V gene lookup returns CDR1 MNHEY and CDR2 SVGAGI. The CDR3 is 14 residues long. The V end lost 2 bases, the J end lost 3 bases, and 10 bases lay between the germline ends.

J is TRBJ1-1 and V is TRBV20-1; possibly TRBD1 for D (5 bases). Trimming took off 3 bases at V and 0 bases at J, with 8 bases between the two ends. The CDR3 loop spans 13 amino acids. The germline gives CDR1 DFQATT, CDR2 SNEGSKA (reference sequence). The CDR3 loop reads CSASRQLNTEAFF. The CDR3 DNA sequence: TGCAGTGCTAGTCGACAGCTGAACACTGAAGCTTTCTTT.

This chain connects TRBV3-1 (or the pseudogene TRBV3-2) to TRBJ2-2; no definite D call. V lost 1 base and J lost 3, with 9 bases in between. Germline V gene sequence: CDR1 LGHDT, CDR2 YNNKEL (reference sequence). This CDR3 comprises 15 residues. CDR3 DNA sequence: TGTGCCAGCAGCCAAGTATCACAGTACACCGGGGAGCTGTTTTTT. As protein: CASSQVSQYTGELFF.

This chain joins TRBV4-2 and TRBJ2-2; TRBD1 might be the D (6 bases). Germline CDR1 LGHNA, CDR2 YNFKEQ. The CDR3 sequence is 18 residues long. V lost 2 bases and J lost 3, with 19 bases in between. The CDR3 here is CASSQRLTGTQYTGELFF. DNA of the CDR3: TGTGCCAGCAGCCAAAGGCTCACCGGGACACAATACACCGGGGAGCTGTTTTTT.

The rearrangement joins TRBV18 to TRBJ2-7, with D unclear. V lost 3 bases to trimming and J lost 0 bases, with 9 bases between them. Germline CDR1 KGHSH, CDR2 LQKENI. The CDR3 consists of 14 residues. The CDR3 nucleotides read TGTGCCAGCTCACCGACGGTTAGCTCCTACGAGCAGTACTTC. This gives the protein CASSPTVSSYEQYF.

The genes are TRBV6-5 and TRBJ1-1; maybe TRBD1 (5 bases). Germline CDR1 reads MNHEY; CDR2 reads SVGAGI. There are 14 residues in the CDR3. The V end was cut by 4 bases, the J end by 8 bases, with 17 bases between. The CDR3: CASSSLSRRQEAFF. The DNA for the CDR3 is TGTGCCAGCAGTTCCCTTTCACGGCGACAGGAAGCTTTCTTT.

This sequence joins TRBV7-2 and TRBJ1-3; D gene uncertain. Germline V gene data show CDR1 as SGHTA and CDR2 as FQGNSA. This CDR3 has 14 residues. Trimming cost V 3 bases and J 2 bases, with 8 bases left between them. CDR3 bases: TGTGCCAGCAGCTTCTGGCCTACTGGAAACACCATATATTTT. It is translated as CASSFWPTGNTIYF.

This clone was seen once. CDR3 nucleotide sequence: TGTGCCAGTAGTATTAGGGCGGAATGGACCTACGAGCAGTACTTC. Its protein product is CASSIRAEWTYEQYF. The chain employs TRBV19 and TRBJ2-7; D is undetermined. Trimming took 3 bases from V and 2 from J, leaving 14 bases between them. Germline V gene data show CDR1 as LNHDA and CDR2 as SQIVND (reference sequence). This CDR3 has 15 amino acids.

This clone showed up just once. The J gene is TRBJ2-1, the V gene TRBV5-1; D unclear. Trimming removed 4 bases at V and 6 bases at J, with 14 bases between. Germline V CDR1 and CDR2: SGHRS, YFSETQ. This CDR3 comprises 14 residues. CDR3 nucleotide sequence: TGCGCCAGCAGCCTGATGGCAAGTACCAATGAGCAGTTCTTC. Translation gives CASSLMASTNEQFF.

The chain employs TRBV27 and TRBJ2-3, with D tentatively TRBD2 (6 bases). The CDR3 sequence is 15 residues long. The germline gives CDR1 MNHEY, CDR2 SMNVEV (reference sequence). V lost 2 bases, J lost 3 bases, and 12 bases lay in between. Here the CDR3 DNA reads TGTGCCAGCAGTTTAACTAGCAGGAGGACAGATACGCAGTATTTT. This sequence encodes CASSLTSRRTDTQYF.

The gene calls are TRBV5-1 and TRBJ1-2, with 8 bases matching TRBD1. The CDR3 runs to 18 residues. The V gene end was trimmed by 4 bases and the J gene end by 2 bases; junction bases not matched to a gene: 16. The germline gives CDR1 SGHRS, CDR2 YFSETQ. CDR3 residues: CASSPMWTGIYVNYGYTF. CDR3 sequence (DNA): TGCGCCAGCAGCCCCATGTGGACAGGGATCTATGTGAACTATGGCTACACCTTC. The variable domain in full, with the rest retrieved from reference TRBV5-1 and TRBJ1-2, is KAGVTQTPRYLIKTRGQQVTLSCSPISGHRSVSWYQQTPGQGLQFLFEYFSETQRNKGNFPGRFSGRQFSNSRSEMNVSTLELGDSALYLCASSPMWTGIYVNYGYTFGSGTRLTVV.

This chain joins TRBV30 and TRBJ1-4; 7 bases agree with TRBD1. This CDR3 has 13 residues. V shed 3 bases, J shed 9 bases, and the junction held 7 bases outside the gene matches. The germline gives CDR1 GTSNPN, CDR2 SVGIG (reference sequence). The CDR3 loop is CAWSNRQGKKLFF. The CDR3 DNA follows: TGTGCCTGGAGCAACAGACAGGGCAAAAAACTGTTTTTT. The entire variable domain, with the rest obtained from reference TRBV30 and TRBJ1-4, is as follows: SQTIHQWPATLVQPVGSPLSLECTVEGTSNPNLYWYRQAAGRGLQLLFYSVGIGQISSEVPQNLSASRPQDRQFILSSKKLLLSDSGFYLCAWSNRQGKKLFFGSGTQLSVL.